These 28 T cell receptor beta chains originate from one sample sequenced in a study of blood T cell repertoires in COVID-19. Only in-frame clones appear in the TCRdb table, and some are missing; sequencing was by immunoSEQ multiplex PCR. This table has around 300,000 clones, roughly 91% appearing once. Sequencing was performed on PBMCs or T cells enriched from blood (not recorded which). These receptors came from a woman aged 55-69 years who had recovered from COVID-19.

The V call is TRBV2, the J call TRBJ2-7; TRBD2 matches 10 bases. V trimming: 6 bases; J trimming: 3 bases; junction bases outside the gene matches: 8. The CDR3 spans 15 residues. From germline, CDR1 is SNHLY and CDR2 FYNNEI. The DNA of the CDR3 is TGTGCCAGCAGGCGGACTAGCGGAGAGGGCTACGAGCAGTACTTC. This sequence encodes CASRRTSGEGYEQYF.

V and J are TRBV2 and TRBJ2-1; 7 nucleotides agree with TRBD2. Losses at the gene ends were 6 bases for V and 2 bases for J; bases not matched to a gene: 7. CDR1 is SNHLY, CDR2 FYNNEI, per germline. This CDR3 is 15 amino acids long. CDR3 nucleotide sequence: TGTGCCAGCAGCCTAGCGGCGATCACCTACAATGAGCAGTTCTTC. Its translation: CASSLAAITYNEQFF. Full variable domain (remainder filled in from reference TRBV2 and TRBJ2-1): EPEVTQTPSHQVTQMGQEVILRCVPISNHLYFYWYRQILGQKVEFLVSFYNNEISEKSEIFDDQFSVERPDGSNFTLKIRSTKLEDSAMYFCASSLAAITYNEQFFGPGTRLTVL.

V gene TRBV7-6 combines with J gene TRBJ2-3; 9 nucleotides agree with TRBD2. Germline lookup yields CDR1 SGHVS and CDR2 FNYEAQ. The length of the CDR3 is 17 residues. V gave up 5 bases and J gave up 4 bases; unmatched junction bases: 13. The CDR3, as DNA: TGTGCCAGCAGCCTCAGTGGTAGCGGGAGTGCGGCAGATACGCAGTATTTT. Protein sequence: CASSLSGSGSAADTQYF.

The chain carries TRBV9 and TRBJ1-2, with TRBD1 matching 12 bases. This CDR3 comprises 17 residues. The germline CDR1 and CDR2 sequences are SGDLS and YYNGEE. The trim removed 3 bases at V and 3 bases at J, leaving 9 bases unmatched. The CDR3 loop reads CASSGGDRGHWYYGYTF. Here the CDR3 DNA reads TGTGCCAGCAGCGGCGGGGACAGGGGGCATTGGTACTATGGCTACACCTTC.

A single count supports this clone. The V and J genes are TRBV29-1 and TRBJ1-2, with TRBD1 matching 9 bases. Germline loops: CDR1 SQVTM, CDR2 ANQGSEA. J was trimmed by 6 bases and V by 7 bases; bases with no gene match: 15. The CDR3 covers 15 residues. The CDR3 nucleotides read TGCAGCGCCGCACCGGGACAGGGTCTCCGACATGGCTACACCTTC. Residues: CSAAPGQGLRHGYTF.

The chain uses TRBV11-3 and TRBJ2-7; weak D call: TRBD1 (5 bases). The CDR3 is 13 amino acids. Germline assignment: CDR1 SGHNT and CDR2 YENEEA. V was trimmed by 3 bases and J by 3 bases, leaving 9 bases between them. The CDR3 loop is CASSFGRVYEQYF. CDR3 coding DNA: TGTGCCAGCAGCTTTGGCAGGGTCTACGAGCAGTACTTC. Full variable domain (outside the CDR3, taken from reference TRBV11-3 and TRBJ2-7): EAGVVQSPRYKIIEKKQPVAFWCNPISGHNTLYWYLQNLGQGPELLIRYENEEAVDDSQLPKDRFSAERLKGVDSTLKIQPAELGDSAVYLCASSFGRVYEQYFGPGTRLTVT.

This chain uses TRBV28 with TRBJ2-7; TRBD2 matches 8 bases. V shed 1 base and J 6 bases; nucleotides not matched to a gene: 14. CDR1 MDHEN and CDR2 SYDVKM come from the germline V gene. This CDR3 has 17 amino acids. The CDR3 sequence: CASSLYTPSGSRGEQYF. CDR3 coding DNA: TGTGCCAGCAGTTTATATACCCCAAGCGGGAGTCGTGGCGAGCAGTACTTC.

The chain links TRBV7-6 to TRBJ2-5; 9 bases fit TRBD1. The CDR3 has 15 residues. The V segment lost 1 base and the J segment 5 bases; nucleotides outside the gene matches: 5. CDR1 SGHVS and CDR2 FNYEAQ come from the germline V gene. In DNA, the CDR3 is TGTGCCAGCAGCTTAGGGTACAGGGGGCCGGAGACCCAGTACTTC. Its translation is CASSLGYRGPETQYF.

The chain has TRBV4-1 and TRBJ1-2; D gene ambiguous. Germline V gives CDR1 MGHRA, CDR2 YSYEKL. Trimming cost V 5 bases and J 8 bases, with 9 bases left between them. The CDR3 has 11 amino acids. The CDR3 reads CASSSGGGYTF. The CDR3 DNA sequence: TGCGCCAGCAGCTCCGGAGGGGGCTACACCTTC.

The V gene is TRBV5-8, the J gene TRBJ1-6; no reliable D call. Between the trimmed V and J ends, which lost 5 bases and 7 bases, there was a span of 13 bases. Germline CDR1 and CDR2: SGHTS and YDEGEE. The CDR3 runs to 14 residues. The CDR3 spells CASSRAGANSPLHF. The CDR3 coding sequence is TGTGCCAGCAGTCGGGCGGGCGCGAATTCACCCCTCCACTTT.

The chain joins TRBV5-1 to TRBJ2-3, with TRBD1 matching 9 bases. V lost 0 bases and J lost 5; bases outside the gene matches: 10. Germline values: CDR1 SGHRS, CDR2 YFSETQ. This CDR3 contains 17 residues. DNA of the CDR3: TGCGCCAGCAGCTTGGGCCCACCGGGACAGGGTGGAGATACGCAGTATTTT. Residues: CASSLGPPGQGGDTQYF.

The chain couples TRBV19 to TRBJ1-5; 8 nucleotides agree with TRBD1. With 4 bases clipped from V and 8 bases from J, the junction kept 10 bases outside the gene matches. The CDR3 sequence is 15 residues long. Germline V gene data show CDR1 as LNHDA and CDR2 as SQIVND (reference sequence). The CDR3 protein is CASSTRTGQREPQHF. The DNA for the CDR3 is TGTGCCAGTAGTACCCGGACAGGGCAGAGGGAGCCCCAGCATTTT. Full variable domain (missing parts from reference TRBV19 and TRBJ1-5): DGGITQSPKYLFRKEGQNVTLSCEQNLNHDAMYWYRQDPGQGLRLIYYSQIVNDFQKGDIAEGYSVSREKKESFPLTVTSAQKNPTAFYLCASSTRTGQREPQHFGDGTRLSIL.

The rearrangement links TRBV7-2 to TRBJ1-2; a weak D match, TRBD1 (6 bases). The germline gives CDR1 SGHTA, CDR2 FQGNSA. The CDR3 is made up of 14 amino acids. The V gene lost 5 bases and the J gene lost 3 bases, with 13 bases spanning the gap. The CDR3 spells CASSPWDTDYGYTF. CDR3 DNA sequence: TGTGCCAGCAGCCCTTGGGACACCGACTATGGCTACACCTTC.

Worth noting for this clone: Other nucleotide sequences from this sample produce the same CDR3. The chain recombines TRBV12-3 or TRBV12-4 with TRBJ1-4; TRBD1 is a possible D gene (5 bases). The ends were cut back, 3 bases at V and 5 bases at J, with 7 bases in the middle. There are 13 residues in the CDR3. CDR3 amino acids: CASSLRGNEKLFF. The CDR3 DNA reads TGTGCCAGCAGTTTGCGGGGCAATGAAAAACTGTTTTTT.

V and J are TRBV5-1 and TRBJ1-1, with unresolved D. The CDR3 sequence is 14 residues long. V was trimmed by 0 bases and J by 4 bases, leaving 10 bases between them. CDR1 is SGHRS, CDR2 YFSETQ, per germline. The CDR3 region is CASSLGGPSTEAFF. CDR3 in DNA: TGCGCCAGCAGCTTGGGAGGGCCTTCCACTGAAGCTTTCTTT.

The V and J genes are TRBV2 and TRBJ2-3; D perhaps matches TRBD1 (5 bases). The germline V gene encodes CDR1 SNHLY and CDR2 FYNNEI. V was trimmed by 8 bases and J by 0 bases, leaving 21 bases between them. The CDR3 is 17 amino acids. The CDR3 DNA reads TGTGCCAGCGGCCAGGGTCTAAGACAGCGTAGCACAGATACGCAGTATTTT. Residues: CASGQGLRQRSTDTQYF.

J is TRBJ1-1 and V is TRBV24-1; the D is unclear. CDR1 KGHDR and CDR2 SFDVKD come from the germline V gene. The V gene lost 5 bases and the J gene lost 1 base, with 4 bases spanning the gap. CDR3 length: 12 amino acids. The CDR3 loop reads CATSGANTEAFF. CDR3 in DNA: TGTGCCACCAGTGGGGCGAACACTGAAGCTTTCTTT.

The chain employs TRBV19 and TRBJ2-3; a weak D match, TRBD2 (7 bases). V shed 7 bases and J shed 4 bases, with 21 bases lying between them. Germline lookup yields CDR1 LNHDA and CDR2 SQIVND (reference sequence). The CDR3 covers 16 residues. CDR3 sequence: CASTTGRGGRPDTQYF. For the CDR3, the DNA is TGTGCCAGTACAACCGGCAGGGGAGGGAGGCCAGATACGCAGTATTTT.

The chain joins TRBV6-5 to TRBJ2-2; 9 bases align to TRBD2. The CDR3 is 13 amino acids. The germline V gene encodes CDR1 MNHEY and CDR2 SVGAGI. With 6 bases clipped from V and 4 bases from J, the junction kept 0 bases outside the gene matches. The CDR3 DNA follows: TGTGCCAGCAGGCGGGAGGGCACCGGGGAGCTGTTTTTT. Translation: CASRREGTGELFF.

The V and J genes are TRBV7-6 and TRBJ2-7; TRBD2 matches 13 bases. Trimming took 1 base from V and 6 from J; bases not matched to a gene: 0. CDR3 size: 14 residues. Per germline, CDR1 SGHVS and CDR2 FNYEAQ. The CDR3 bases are TGTGCCAGCAGCTTAGGGACTAGCGGGGGCGAGCAGTACTTC. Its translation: CASSLGTSGGEQYF.

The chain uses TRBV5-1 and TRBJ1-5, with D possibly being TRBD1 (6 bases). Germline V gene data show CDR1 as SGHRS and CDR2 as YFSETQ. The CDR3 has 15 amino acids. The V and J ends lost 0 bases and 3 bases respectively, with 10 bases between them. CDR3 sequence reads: CASSLAGQSNQPQHF. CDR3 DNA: TGCGCCAGCAGCTTGGCCGGACAGTCCAATCAGCCCCAGCATTTT. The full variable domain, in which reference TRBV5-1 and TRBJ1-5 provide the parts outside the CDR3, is KAGVTQTPRYLIKTRGQQVTLSCSPISGHRSVSWYQQTPGQGLQFLFEYFSETQRNKGNFPGRFSGRQFSNSRSEMNVSTLELGDSALYLCASSLAGQSNQPQHFGDGTRLSIL.

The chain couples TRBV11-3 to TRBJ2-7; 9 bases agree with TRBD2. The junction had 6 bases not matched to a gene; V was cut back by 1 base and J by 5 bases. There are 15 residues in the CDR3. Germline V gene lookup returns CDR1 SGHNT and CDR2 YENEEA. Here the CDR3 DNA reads TGTGCCAGCAGCTTAGCTATAGCGGGAGACAACGAGCAGTACTTC. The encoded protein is CASSLAIAGDNEQYF. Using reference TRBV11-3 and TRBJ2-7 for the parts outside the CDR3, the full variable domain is EAGVVQSPRYKIIEKKQPVAFWCNPISGHNTLYWYLQNLGQGPELLIRYENEEAVDDSQLPKDRFSAERLKGVDSTLKIQPAELGDSAVYLCASSLAIAGDNEQYFGPGTRLTVT.

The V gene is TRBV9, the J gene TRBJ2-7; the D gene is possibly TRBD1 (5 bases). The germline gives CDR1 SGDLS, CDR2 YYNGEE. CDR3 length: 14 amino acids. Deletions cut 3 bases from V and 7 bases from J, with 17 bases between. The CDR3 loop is CASSAQVGMGEQYF. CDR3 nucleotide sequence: TGTGCCAGCAGCGCACAGGTAGGAATGGGGGAGCAGTACTTC.

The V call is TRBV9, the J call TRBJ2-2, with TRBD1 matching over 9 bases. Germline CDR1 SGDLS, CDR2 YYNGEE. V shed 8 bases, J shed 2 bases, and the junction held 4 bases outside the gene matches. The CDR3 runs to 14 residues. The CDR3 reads CASRDRVNTGELFF. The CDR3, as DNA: TGTGCCAGTCGGGACAGGGTAAACACCGGGGAGCTGTTTTTT.

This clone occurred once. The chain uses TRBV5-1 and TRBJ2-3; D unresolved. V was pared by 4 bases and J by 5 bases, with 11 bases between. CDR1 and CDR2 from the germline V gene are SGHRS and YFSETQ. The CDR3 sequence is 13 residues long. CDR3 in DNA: TGCGCCAGCAGCCCGCGGAGAGGAGATACGCAGTATTTT. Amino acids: CASSPRRGDTQYF. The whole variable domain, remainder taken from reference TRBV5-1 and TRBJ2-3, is KAGVTQTPRYLIKTRGQQVTLSCSPISGHRSVSWYQQTPGQGLQFLFEYFSETQRNKGNFPGRFSGRQFSNSRSEMNVSTLELGDSALYLCASSPRRGDTQYFGPGTRLTVL.

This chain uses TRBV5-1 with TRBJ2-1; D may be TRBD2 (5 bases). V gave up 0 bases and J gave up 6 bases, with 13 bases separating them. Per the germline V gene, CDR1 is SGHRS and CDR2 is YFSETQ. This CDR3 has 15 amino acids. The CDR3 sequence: CASSLASLASNEQFF. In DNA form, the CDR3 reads TGCGCCAGCAGCTTGGCGTCCTTAGCGTCCAATGAGCAGTTCTTC.

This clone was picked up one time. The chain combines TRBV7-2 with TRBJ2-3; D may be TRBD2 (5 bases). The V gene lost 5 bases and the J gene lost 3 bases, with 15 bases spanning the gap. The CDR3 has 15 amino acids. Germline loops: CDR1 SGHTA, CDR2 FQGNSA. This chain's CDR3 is CASSPDYLRTDTQYF. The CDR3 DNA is TGTGCCAGCAGCCCTGACTATCTTCGGACAGATACGCAGTATTTT.

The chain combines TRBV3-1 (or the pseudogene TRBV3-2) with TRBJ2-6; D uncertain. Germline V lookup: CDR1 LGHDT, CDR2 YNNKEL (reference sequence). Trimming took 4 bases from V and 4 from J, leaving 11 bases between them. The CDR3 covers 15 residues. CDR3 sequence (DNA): TGTGCCAGCAGCCCAATGTTTCGGGGGGCCAACGTCCTGACTTTC. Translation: CASSPMFRGANVLTF.